This is a list of T cell receptor beta chains from one sample in a study of vaccination and CD4 T cells after COVID-19. For these TCRs, the target antigens are not known. Using its own MiXCR run on the PCR reads, TCRdb lists one record per CDR3 protein. The sample yields some 15,000 distinct CDR3 sequences, approximately 70% seen once. Sequencing was performed on CD4+ T cells from blood, cultured in vitro. All receptors derive from a human donor who had recovered from COVID-19. CDR3s include the opening cysteine and the closing phenylalanine or tryptophan. A D gene is named only where the DNA matches it firmly. Rows may omit the clone size; those that give it use once, few, many or a size class.

v_gene,d_gene,abundance,j_gene,CDR3nt,CDR3aa
TRBV30,NA,NA,TRBJ1-2,TGTGCCTGGGGCGGAAGTAAGGGCTATGGCTACACCTTC,CAWGGSKGYGYTF
TRBV27,TRBD1,NA,TRBJ1-2,TGTGCCAGCAAGTTAGGACAGGGGGAGTATGGCTACACCTTC,CASKLGQGEYGYTF
TRBV7-3,NA,NA,TRBJ1-2,TGTGCCAGCAGCCCTAGGGGGGACTATGGCTACACCTTC,CASSPRGDYGYTF
TRBV28,TRBD2,NA,TRBJ2-5,TGTGCCAGCAGTGGGGGCGGGAGGGCCGGAGAGACCCAGTACTTC,CASSGGGRAGETQYF
TRBV11-2,NA,once,TRBJ2-7,TGTGCCAGCAGCTTACTAGGGGCCGTCTACGAGCAGTACTTC,CASSLLGAVYEQYF
TRBV6-1,NA,few,TRBJ1-2,TGTGCCAGCAGTGCGGCTGGGGCCGCCAGCTATGGCTACACCTTC,CASSAAGAASYGYTF
TRBV15,NA,NA,TRBJ1-5,TGTGCCACCAGAGGGCGGGGGGAGGCCGATCAGCCCCAGCATTTT,CATRGRGEADQPQHF
TRBV20-1,NA,NA,TRBJ1-2,TGCAGTGCGTCCCCCAACTTGGGGACTAGGGGCTACACCTTC,CSASPNLGTRGYTF
TRBV20-1,NA,NA,TRBJ1-2,TGCAGTGCCCCCGGGGGGGATCCTAACTATGGCTACACCTTC,CSAPGGDPNYGYTF
TRBV28,TRBD1,NA,TRBJ2-7,TGTGCCAGCAGCGGGGACAGCTCCTACGAGCAGTACTTC,CASSGDSSYEQYF
TRBV19,NA,NA,TRBJ2-5,TGTGCCAGTAGTATAGACGCCAGAGGGGGGCAAGAGACCCAGTACTTC,CASSIDARGGQETQYF
TRBV5-1,NA,NA,TRBJ1-1,TGCGCCAGCAGCTTGGTCCAGGACACTGAAGCTTTCTTT,CASSLVQDTEAFF
TRBV18,NA,NA,TRBJ1-5,TGTGCCAGCTCAGAAGGAGTAAATCAGCCCCAGCATTTT,CASSEGVNQPQHF
TRBV7-2,NA,NA,TRBJ2-7,TGTGCCAGCAGTCGACCACAGGACGGACCATCTCGGGAGCAGTACTTC,CASSRPQDGPSREQYF
TRBV20-1,TRBD2,NA,TRBJ2-2,TGCAGCGCTACGGGGACTAGCGGGAGGGCGAACACCGGGGAGCTGTTTTTT,CSATGTSGRANTGELFF
TRBV30,NA,once,TRBJ1-2,TGTGCCTGGAGATACCTCTATGGCTACACCTTC,CAWRYLYGYTF
TRBV7-6,NA,NA,TRBJ2-7,TGTGCCAGCAGCCCCGAGGTGATCCCCCCGTTCTCCTACGAGCAGTACTTC,CASSPEVIPPFSYEQYF
TRBV7-2,NA,NA,TRBJ2-3,TGTGCCAGCAGCTTAGCCAGGCTTGGGTACACAGATACGCAGTATTTT,CASSLARLGYTDTQYF
TRBV27,TRBD1,few,TRBJ1-1,TGTGCCAGCAGTTTCGGACAGGGAGGTGAAGCTTTCTTT,CASSFGQGGEAFF
TRBV11-2,NA,NA,TRBJ1-6,TGTGCCAGCAGCTTACAGAATTCACCCCTCCACTTT,CASSLQNSPLHF
TRBV11-2,TRBD1,once,TRBJ2-5,TGTGCCAGCAGCCGACAGGGTTGGGATAAAGAGACCCAGTACTTC,CASSRQGWDKETQYF
TRBV12-3/TRBV12-4,NA,NA,TRBJ1-2,TGTGCCAGCAGTCCCGAGGATCCCTATGGCTACACCTTC,CASSPEDPYGYTF
TRBV7-7,NA,NA,TRBJ1-5,TGTGCTAGCAGTCTAGACGGGACCCATGGCAATCAGCCCCAGCATTTT,CASSLDGTHGNQPQHF
TRBV6-2/TRBV6-3,TRBD1,NA,TRBJ1-1,TGTGCCAGCAGTGGGCGACAGGGGGCAACTGAAGCTTTCTTT,CASSGRQGATEAFF
TRBV5-4,TRBD1,NA,TRBJ1-6,TGTGCCAGCAGCCCGCGGACAGGGCAAAATTCACCCCTCCACTTT,CASSPRTGQNSPLHF
TRBV27,NA,NA,TRBJ1-6,TGTGCCAGCAGTTGGAGGGACAATAATTCACCCCTCCACTTT,CASSWRDNNSPLHF
TRBV20-1,NA,NA,TRBJ1-5,TGCAGTGCTAGAGATGTGGGTGGCAATCAGCCCCAGCATTTT,CSARDVGGNQPQHF
TRBV7-2,NA,once,TRBJ2-3,TGTGCCAGCAGCTTAGCGGGGGGGCCGACAGATACGCAGTATTTT,CASSLAGGPTDTQYF
TRBV11-2,NA,NA,TRBJ1-2,TGTGCCAGCAGCTCTAGGTCACCTCTAAGAGGGCGGGGGGTTGGCTACACCTTC,CASSSRSPLRGRGVGYTF
TRBV20-1,NA,NA,TRBJ2-2,TGCAGTGCTAAAGGACTGGTTACCGGGGAGCTGTTTTTT,CSAKGLVTGELFF
TRBV7-6,NA,few,TRBJ1-3,TGTGCCAGCAGCCCCCGATTAAGGGAGGCTGGAAACACCATATATTTT,CASSPRLREAGNTIYF
TRBV30,NA,NA,TRBJ2-5,TGTGCCTGGAGTCCTCGTAGGCAAGAGACCCAGTACTTC,CAWSPRRQETQYF
TRBV7-2,TRBD2,NA,TRBJ2-7,TGTGCCAGCAGCTTAGCGCGGCTAGCGGGAGTCGACGAGCAGTACTTC,CASSLARLAGVDEQYF
TRBV20-1,NA,NA,TRBJ2-2,TGCAGTGCTAGACCCAGGGGCAGGGGCCTCACCGGGGAGCTGTTTTTT,CSARPRGRGLTGELFF
TRBV20-1,NA,once,TRBJ1-4,TGCAGTGCTTGGAGTCCTAATGAAAAACTGTTTTTT,CSAWSPNEKLFF
TRBV20-1,NA,NA,TRBJ2-5,TGCAGTGCCGAATATGGTGCAGTTATGGAGACCCAGTACTTC,CSAEYGAVMETQYF